This is a list of T cell receptor beta chains from one sample in a study of T cell clonotyping in hematopoietic cell transplantation. Assay used: immunoSEQ multiplex PCR; TCRdb lists only in-frame clones, some missing. The sample consists of 4,200 or so clones, roughly 18% of them appearing once. Material: peripheral blood mononuclear cells, obtained 30 days after allogeneic stem cell transplant. The receptors were gathered from a male patient aged 45-60 years who had an allogeneic stem cell transplant from a related donor, so the T cells may come from the graft donor. Some clones in this sample may be carry-over from other donors' samples. Both conserved end residues are part of each CDR3. D genes are given only for firm matches. A row's size may be missing; if present it is once, few, many or a size class.

clone_size j_call d_call v_call cdr3_aa cdr3_nt
. TRBJ1-5 . TRBV25-1 CASSEGRVGNQPQHF TGTGCCAGCAGTGAGGGCAGGGTTGGCAATCAGCCCCAGCATTTT
. TRBJ2-1 . TRBV30 CAWSVQGGNNEQFF TGTGCCTGGAGTGTACAGGGAGGGAACAATGAGCAGTTCTTC
few TRBJ2-7 . TRBV6-5 CASSYGPGFREQYF TGTGCCAGCAGTTACGGGCCCGGCTTCCGGGAGCAGTACTTC
. TRBJ2-5 TRBD1 TRBV7-2 CASSSGQVQETQYF TGTGCCAGCAGTTCCGGACAGGTTCAAGAGACCCAGTACTTC
. TRBJ2-1 TRBD2 TRBV7-9 CASSLPFRLAGGNNEQFF TGTGCCAGCAGCTTACCCTTCCGACTAGCGGGGGGCAACAATGAGCAGTTCTTC
few TRBJ2-5 TRBD2 TRBV6-5 CASSLAGGIETQYF TGTGCCAGCAGTTTAGCGGGAGGGATCGAGACCCAGTACTTC
. TRBJ2-7 . TRBV6-5 CASSYHGAQHEQYF TGTGCCAGCAGTTATCATGGGGCGCAGCACGAGCAGTACTTC
. TRBJ2-7 . TRBV25-1 CASGDYEQYF TGTGCCAGCGGAGATTACGAGCAGTACTTC
. TRBJ2-7 TRBD1 TRBV9 CASSVEVTGFEQYF TGTGCCAGCAGCGTAGAGGTGACAGGGTTCGAGCAGTACTTC
few TRBJ1-1 TRBD1 TRBV13 CASRPADRGGTEAFF TGTGCCAGCAGACCAGCCGACAGGGGAGGCACTGAAGCTTTCTTT
few TRBJ2-7 TRBD2 TRBV30 CAGTSATYEQYF TGTGCCGGGACTAGCGCAACCTACGAGCAGTACTTC
few TRBJ2-3 . TRBV30 CASHQGDTQYF TGTGCCTCCCACCAGGGAGATACGCAGTATTTT
medium-sized TRBJ2-7 . TRBV6-5 CASSYSGSDEQYF TGTGCCAGCAGTTACTCCGGATCGGACGAGCAGTACTTC
. TRBJ2-1 . TRBV19 CASSNTPYNEQFF TGTGCCAGTAGTAACACCCCTTACAATGAGCAGTTCTTC
few TRBJ2-7 . TRBV27 CASSIRDVGAEQYF TGTGCCAGTTCAATCAGGGATGTAGGCGCCGAGCAGTACTTC
. TRBJ2-7 TRBD2 TRBV28 CASSPRGGSTAYEQYF TGTGCCAGCAGCCCAAGGGGAGGGAGTACTGCCTACGAGCAGTACTTC
large TRBJ2-5 . TRBV19 CASSRDFQETQYF TGTGCCAGTAGTAGGGACTTTCAAGAGACCCAGTACTTC
few TRBJ2-7 TRBD2 TRBV5-1 CASSSSGGPAYEQYF TGCGCCAGCAGCTCCAGCGGGGGGCCGGCCTACGAGCAGTACTTC
. TRBJ2-7 . TRBV29-1 CSVYTDTSSYEQYF TGCAGCGTGTACACAGATACAAGCTCCTACGAGCAGTACTTC
. TRBJ1-1 . TRBV30 CAWTPLGTEAFF TGTGCCTGGACTCCATTAGGGACTGAAGCTTTCTTT
. TRBJ2-3 . TRBV30 CAWSVRGSRYADTQYF TGTGCCTGGAGTGTACGAGGCAGCAGGTACGCAGATACGCAGTATTTT
few TRBJ2-7 . TRBV30 CAWSRGRVAGEQYF TGTGCCTGGAGTAGGGGCAGGGTTGCAGGCGAGCAGTACTTC
. TRBJ2-7 . TRBV6-1 CASSRGYEQYF TGTGCCAGCTCCCGGGGCTACGAGCAGTACTTC
. TRBJ2-2 . TRBV30 CAWKGVSDTGELFF TGTGCCTGGAAGGGAGTCAGTGACACCGGGGAGCTGTTTTTT
few TRBJ1-1 . TRBV4-3 CASSQAGNTEAFF TGCGCCAGCAGCCAAGCAGGTAACACTGAAGCTTTCTTT
few TRBJ1-1 . TRBV9 CASSVVSRNTEAFF TGTGCCAGCAGCGTAGTGTCGAGGAACACTGAAGCTTTCTTT
. TRBJ1-2 TRBD1 TRBV4-3 CASSQNRGVGGYTF TGCGCCAGCAGCCAGAACAGGGGCGTCGGTGGCTACACCTTC